The 16 T cell receptor beta chains listed next were all sequenced from one sample in a study of blood T cells in healthy people across ages. A J-beta primer mix and a sample-barcoded 5' primer were used in a second PCR of roughly 7 to 12 cycles. TCRdb processed the 5' RACE reads anew with MiXCR; each CDR3 protein has one entry. The sample holds about 640,000 distinct CDR3 sequences, around 54% seen once. The sequenced sample consisted of blood. These receptors all come from a man aged 55-75 years in good health.

J is TRBJ2-5 and V is TRBV11-2, with D perhaps matching TRBD1 (5 bases). V shed 1 base and J shed 1 base, with 10 bases lying between them. Germline V gene sequence: CDR1 SGHAT, CDR2 FQNNGV. The CDR3 is made up of 15 amino acids. CDR3 sequence: CASSLGQSLQETQYF. The CDR3, as DNA: TGTGCCAGCAGCTTAGGACAGAGCCTCCAAGAGACCCAGTACTTC. The complete variable domain, with remaining parts taken from reference TRBV11-2 and TRBJ2-5, reads EAGVAQSPRYKIIEKRQSVAFWCNPISGHATLYWYQQILGQGPKLLIQFQNNGVVDDSQLPKDRFSAERLKGVDSTLKIQPAKLEDSAVYLCASSLGQSLQETQYFGPGTRLLVL.

The sample holds a few counts of this clonotype. The genes are TRBV27 and TRBJ2-7; 9 bases align to TRBD1. Looked up from germline, CDR1 is MNHEY and CDR2 is SMNVEV (reference sequence). CDR3 length: 13 amino acids. The junction had 2 bases not matched to a gene; V was cut back by 5 bases and J by 3 bases. Here the CDR3 reads CASSRQGDYEQYF. CDR3 bases: TGTGCCAGCAGTCGACAGGGGGACTACGAGCAGTACTTC.

The V gene is TRBV6-2 or TRBV6-3, the J gene TRBJ1-2, with a possible D match to TRBD1 (5 bases). CDR1 is MNHEY and CDR2 is SVGEGT in the germline V gene. Trimming cost V 4 bases and J 6 bases, with 18 bases left between them. The CDR3 totals 15 residues. The CDR3 DNA follows: TGTGCCAGCAGTTTGCCAGGACTTTCGGGGGATGGCTACACCTTC. As protein: CASSLPGLSGDGYTF.

In this sample, this clonotype turned up once. The chain recombines TRBV5-1 with TRBJ1-2, with 7 nucleotides matching TRBD1. The trim removed 2 bases at V and 4 bases at J, leaving 5 bases unmatched. Per the germline V gene, CDR1 is SGHRS and CDR2 is YFSETQ. This CDR3 is 14 amino acids long. CDR3 protein: CASSFNRGPYGYTF. DNA for the CDR3: TGCGCCAGCAGCTTCAACAGGGGCCCCTATGGCTACACCTTC.

This clonotype showed up many times. The rearrangement uses TRBV28 and TRBJ2-1; unclear D gene. The germline CDR1 and CDR2 sequences are MDHEN and SYDVKM. The CDR3 consists of 14 residues. The germline V and J ends were trimmed by 6 bases and 9 bases, with 18 bases remaining between them. The DNA of the CDR3 is TGTGCCAGCAGCCCGCCCGTGAGGCCTCTTGAGCAGTTCTTC. Its protein is CASSPPVRPLEQFF.

The chain recombines TRBV3-1 with TRBJ1-2; TRBD1 is a possible D gene (5 bases). This CDR3 has 13 amino acids. Germline values: CDR1 LGHDT, CDR2 YNNKEL (reference sequence). The ends were cut back, 4 bases at V and 7 bases at J, with 13 bases in the middle. The CDR3 region is CASSPTGARGYTF. The CDR3, as DNA: TGTGCCAGCAGCCCCACCGGGGCCCGTGGCTACACCTTC.

The chain links TRBV4-2 to TRBJ2-1, with 8 bases aligning to TRBD2. The CDR3 is 15 amino acids. The trim removed 3 bases at V and 9 bases at J, leaving 10 bases unmatched. From germline, CDR1 is LGHNA and CDR2 YNFKEQ. The CDR3 DNA sequence: TGTGCCAGCAGCCAGGGACTAGGGGCGGGGGGTGAGCAGTTCTTC. Encoded protein: CASSQGLGAGGEQFF.

The chain has TRBV25-1 and TRBJ2-6; possible D gene TRBD1, 5 bases. CDR3 length: 16 amino acids. V was pared by 3 bases and J by 0 bases, with 9 bases between. Germline V gene sequence: CDR1 MGHDK, CDR2 SYGVNS. The CDR3 here is CASSEPDSSGANVLTF. The CDR3 coding sequence is TGTGCCAGCAGTGAGCCCGACAGCTCTGGGGCCAACGTCCTGACTTTC.

The V gene is TRBV25-1, the J gene TRBJ1-1; D possibly corresponds to TRBD1 (6 bases). The V gene lost 4 bases and the J gene lost 2 bases, with 20 bases spanning the gap. This CDR3 is built from 17 residues. Germline CDR1 MGHDK, CDR2 SYGVNS. The CDR3 coding sequence is TGTGCCAGCAGTGGGATCCCGGGACGGGGGGCTAACACTGAAGCTTTCTTT. Its translation is CASSGIPGRGANTEAFF.

The chain has TRBV7-9 and TRBJ2-7, with D perhaps matching TRBD1 or TRBD2 (6 bases each). Germline CDR1 SEHNR, CDR2 FQNEAQ (reference sequence). There are 18 residues in the CDR3. V was pared by 5 bases and J by 7 bases, with 30 bases between. The CDR3 DNA reads as TGTGCCAGCAGCCGCGGGACGGTGGTGCATACAGGGTACAATGAGCAGTACTTC. Its protein is CASSRGTVVHTGYNEQYF.

The J gene is TRBJ2-6, the V gene TRBV7-9, with 7 nucleotides matching TRBD1. This CDR3 contains 16 residues. The V gene end was trimmed by 8 bases and the J gene end by 3 bases; junction bases not matched to a gene: 10. Germline loops: CDR1 SEHNR, CDR2 FQNEAQ (reference sequence). In DNA form, the CDR3 reads TGTGCCAGCGGTCTCTCAGGGGGTGGTGGGGCCAACGTCCTGACTTTC. Translated, it gives CASGLSGGGGANVLTF.

The chain combines TRBV6-2 or TRBV6-3 with TRBJ2-5; TRBD1 is a possible D gene (8 bases). The CDR3 loop spans 14 amino acids. Germline-derived CDR1 and CDR2 are MNHEY and SVGEGT. Trimming removed 2 bases at V and 4 bases at J, with 11 bases between. CDR3 sequence (DNA): TGTGCCAGCAGTTACCACAGGGGGGGAGAGACCCAGTACTTC. It specifies CASSYHRGGETQYF.

The chain couples TRBV6-8 to TRBJ2-7; D gene uncertain. V gave up 8 bases and J gave up 3 bases, with 14 bases separating them. The CDR3 is made up of 13 amino acids. The germline gives CDR1 MNHGY, CDR2 SAAAGT. The CDR3 bases are TGTGCCAGCCGGTGCAAAGGCGGCTACGAGCAGTACTTC. Protein sequence: CASRCKGGYEQYF.

This clonotype was counted once. The chain is built from TRBV27 and TRBJ1-1; D not resolved. CDR3 length equals 16 residues. The germline CDR1 and CDR2 sequences are MNHEY and SMNVEV (reference sequence). V was clipped by 5 bases and J by 0 bases, with 16 bases between them. The CDR3 protein is CASSLQLQIMNTEAFF. The CDR3 DNA is TGTGCCAGCAGTCTCCAGCTACAGATAATGAACACTGAAGCTTTCTTT.

The chain combines TRBV6-5 with TRBJ2-4, with D perhaps matching TRBD2 (6 bases). The J call may be incorrect, as the DNA end agrees better with TRBJ2-7. This CDR3 spans 15 amino acids. The V gene's germline CDR1 is MNHEY and CDR2 SVGAGI. CDR3 in amino acids: CASSYVASEGCEQYF. The CDR3 DNA reads TGTGCCAGCAGTTACGTCGCTAGCGAGGGGTGCGAGCAGTACTTC.

The chain has TRBV3-1 and TRBJ2-2; D is unresolved. Trimming took 0 bases from V and 7 from J, leaving 15 bases between them. The CDR3 length is 16 residues. From germline, CDR1 is LGHDT and CDR2 YNNKEL (reference sequence). The CDR3 spells CASSQDPSRSGGELFF. DNA for the CDR3: TGTGCCAGCAGCCAAGACCCCTCTAGGTCGGGCGGGGAGCTGTTTTTT.